Below, 26 T cell receptor beta chains from the same sample are listed, as sequenced in a study of cytomegalovirus exposure and HLA in healthy donors. Researchers ran the PCR with 60 Vbeta and 13 Jbeta primers. The repertoire was sequenced with immunoSEQ multiplex PCR; TCRdb's copy has only in-frame clones and lacks some. The table includes approximately 39,000 clones, 55% to 75% detected once. The sequencing sample was made of PBMCs. The receptors stem from a man younger than 40 in good health and CMV-seronegative.

The chain carries TRBV2 and TRBJ2-6, with TRBD1 matching 8 bases. Germline V gene sequence: CDR1 SNHLY, CDR2 FYNNEI. V shed 4 bases, J shed 0 bases, and the junction held 5 bases outside the gene matches. The CDR3 loop spans 17 amino acids. The CDR3 spells CASSGGQDDSGANVLTF. The CDR3 DNA reads as TGTGCCAGCAGTGGGGGACAGGACGACTCTGGGGCCAACGTCCTGACTTTC.

CDR3 DNA sequence: TGTGCCAGCAGCGTGGACGGAGGGAAACTGTTTTTT. Amino acid sequence: CASSVDGGKLFF. The chain has TRBV5-6 and TRBJ1-4, with D unresolved. The germline CDR1 and CDR2 sequences are SGHDT and YYEEEE. The CDR3 sequence is 12 residues long. The V end was cut by 4 bases, the J end by 11 bases, with 12 bases between.

On this clone itself: The conserved closing phenylalanine or tryptophan is absent in this CDR3, likely reflecting a read error. J is TRBJ2-6 and V is TRBV4-1, with a weak D call TRBD1 (5 bases). The V gene's germline CDR1 is MGHRA and CDR2 YSYEKL. This CDR3 is built from 17 residues. The CDR3 DNA reads as TGCGCCAGTAGCCAAGACAGTTCAGGCTCTGGGGCCAACGTCCTGACTGTC. Protein product: CASSQDSSGSGANVLTV.

The V and J genes are TRBV6-5 and TRBJ1-1, with D possibly being TRBD1 (5 bases). This CDR3 has 14 amino acids. Germline CDR1 and CDR2: MNHEY and SVGAGI. The V gene lost 6 bases and the J gene lost 1 base, with 12 bases spanning the gap. The DNA of the CDR3 is TGTGCCAGCAGGGGAACAGGTTGGAACACTGAAGCTTTCTTT. It encodes CASRGTGWNTEAFF.

This clone was seen a handful of times. The chain couples TRBV6-1 to TRBJ1-5; no firm D call. Germline CDR1 is MNHNS and CDR2 is SASEGT. Trimming pared 5 bases from V and 3 bases from J, leaving 5 bases between. This CDR3 spans 12 amino acids. The CDR3 spells CASSFYNQPQHF. The CDR3 DNA sequence: TGTGCCAGCAGTTTTTACAATCAGCCCCAGCATTTT.

The V gene is TRBV28, the J gene TRBJ1-4; D might be TRBD1 (5 bases). Trimming cost V 4 bases and J 4 bases, with 10 bases left between them. The germline V gene has CDR1 MDHEN and CDR2 SYDVKM. The CDR3 has 14 amino acids. The CDR3 reads CASSSTVSNEKLFF. The DNA for the CDR3 is TGTGCCAGCAGTTCGACAGTGAGTAATGAAAAACTGTTTTTT.

This clone was counted once. This chain uses TRBV25-1 with TRBJ2-1; D is unresolved. Trimming left V 4 bases short and J 10 bases short, with 8 bases between. There are 11 residues in the CDR3. CDR1 is MGHDK, CDR2 SYGVNS, per germline. CDR3 coding DNA: TGTGCCAGCAGTGGATTAGTAGAGCAGTTCTTC. This encodes CASSGLVEQFF.

Only one count was recorded for this clone. The rearrangement uses TRBV7-9 and TRBJ2-1; TRBD1 matches at 11 bases. Germline values: CDR1 SEHNR, CDR2 FQNEAQ (reference sequence). This CDR3 comprises 14 residues. Germline trimming cut 6 bases from V and 6 bases from J; bases unmatched to any gene: 4. The CDR3 coding sequence is TGTGCCAGCAGGCACGGGACAGGGGGCAATGAGCAGTTCTTC. Amino acids: CASRHGTGGNEQFF.

The V and J genes are TRBV19 and TRBJ2-7; 8 bases align to TRBD1. V shed 6 bases, J shed 2 bases, and the junction held 6 bases outside the gene matches. The CDR3 has 14 residues. CDR1 is LNHDA, CDR2 SQIVND, per germline (reference sequence). Here the CDR3 DNA reads TGTGCCAGTAGCCTCCGGGACAGGCCCTACGAGCAGTACTTC. It encodes CASSLRDRPYEQYF.

The V gene is TRBV7-2, the J gene TRBJ1-1; no clear D gene. The CDR3 is 15 residues long. Germline CDR1 and CDR2: SGHTA and FQGNSA. V lost 1 base and J 5 bases, leaving 14 bases between the germline ends. CDR3 sequence (DNA): TGTGCCAGCAGCTTAGAAGAGGGCCTCGGGACTGAAGCTTTCTTT. This sequence encodes CASSLEEGLGTEAFF.

This clone was counted once. The chain recombines TRBV5-1 with TRBJ2-7, with TRBD1 as a possible D gene (6 bases). This CDR3 comprises 14 residues. Germline-derived CDR1 and CDR2 are SGHRS and YFSETQ. V lost 0 bases, J lost 2 bases, and 9 bases lay in between. CDR3 in DNA: TGCGCCAGCAGCTTGGAGGACAGCACCTACGAGCAGTACTTC. This codes for CASSLEDSTYEQYF.

The genes are TRBV6-1 and TRBJ1-2; 8 nucleotides agree with TRBD1. Losses at the gene ends were 7 bases for V and 0 bases for J; bases not matched to a gene: 7. This CDR3 spans 15 amino acids. Germline CDR1 and CDR2: MNHNS and SASEGT. CDR3 loop: CASMYGTGANYGYTF. The CDR3 coding sequence is TGTGCCAGCATGTATGGGACAGGAGCTAACTATGGCTACACCTTC.

This clone turned up a few times. The chain joins TRBV29-1 to TRBJ2-5; tentative D call: TRBD1 (5 bases). The CDR3 consists of 13 residues. V was pared by 2 bases and J by 5 bases, with 12 bases between. Germline CDR1 reads SQVTM; CDR2 reads ANQGSEA. The CDR3 DNA reads as TGCAGCGTTGAACAGGGTGGTGTGGAGACCCAGTACTTC. It codes for CSVEQGGVETQYF.

This clone was detected only a few times. This rearrangement joins TRBV10-2 to TRBJ2-7, with TRBD2 identical over 10 bases. There are 16 residues in the CDR3. Germline lookup yields CDR1 WSHSY and CDR2 SAAADI. V lost 4 bases to trimming and J lost 3 bases; unmatched junction nucleotides: 9. Written as DNA, the CDR3 is TGCGCCAGCAGTGGGAGCGGTACTAGCGGGAACTACGAGCAGTACTTC. This gives the protein CASSGSGTSGNYEQYF.

There are a few counts of this clone. CDR3 in amino acids: CASSLANRYEQYF. In DNA, the CDR3 is TGCGCCAGCAGCCTTGCGAATCGCTACGAGCAGTACTTC. V usage is TRBV5-1 and J usage is TRBJ2-7, with unresolved D. The V gene lost 4 bases and the J gene lost 3 bases, with 11 bases spanning the gap. Germline V gene data show CDR1 as SGHRS and CDR2 as YFSETQ. CDR3 length: 13 amino acids.

This clone was seen once. The chain recombines TRBV5-1 with TRBJ1-4; D is perhaps TRBD1 (6 bases). Germline values: CDR1 SGHRS, CDR2 YFSETQ. Trimming shortened V by 7 bases and J by 8 bases, and 15 bases separated the two germline ends. There are 13 residues in the CDR3. CDR3 residues: CASAGALHEKLFF. CDR3 sequence (DNA): TGCGCCAGCGCGGGGGCACTACACGAAAAACTGTTTTTT.

The rearrangement uses TRBV6-5 and TRBJ1-2; no firm D call. The ends were cut back, 5 bases at V and 4 bases at J, with 17 bases in the middle. Germline lookup yields CDR1 MNHEY and CDR2 SVGAGI. The CDR3 loop spans 15 amino acids. CDR3 in amino acids: CASSGPRRVPYGYTF. The CDR3 nucleotides read TGTGCCAGCAGTGGGCCCCGTAGAGTCCCCTATGGCTACACCTTC.

V and J are TRBV28 and TRBJ2-1, with 12 bases matching TRBD2. V lost 7 bases and J lost 0; bases outside the gene matches: 10. This CDR3 has 18 residues. CDR1 MDHEN and CDR2 SYDVKM come from the germline V gene. DNA of the CDR3: TGTGCCAGCACCCCACAGACTAGCGGGGGCTACTCCTACAATGAGCAGTTCTTC. It is translated as CASTPQTSGGYSYNEQFF.

V is TRBV4-1 and J is TRBJ2-1, with 9 positions matching TRBD2. The CDR3 contains 14 residues. The germline V gene encodes CDR1 MGHRA and CDR2 YSYEKL. The trim removed 8 bases at V and 9 bases at J, leaving 11 bases unmatched. CDR3 protein: CASRSGGAFSEQFF. The CDR3 bases are TGCGCCAGCCGTAGCGGGGGCGCGTTTAGTGAGCAGTTCTTC.

V gene TRBV2 combines with J gene TRBJ2-7; 10 bases line up with TRBD1. There are 14 residues in the CDR3. The germline gives CDR1 SNHLY, CDR2 FYNNEI. V trimming: 6 bases; J trimming: 4 bases; junction bases outside the gene matches: 6. The chain's CDR3 is CASRRPGQGYEQYF. CDR3 sequence (DNA): TGTGCCAGCAGGAGACCGGGACAGGGGTACGAGCAGTACTTC.

V gene TRBV29-1 combines with J gene TRBJ1-5; D is possibly TRBD1 (6 bases). The ends were cut back, 6 bases at V and 3 bases at J, with 12 bases in the middle. CDR3 length: 13 amino acids. Germline V gene data show CDR1 as SQVTM and CDR2 as ANQGSEA. This chain's CDR3 is CSVAGQFNQPQHF. The CDR3 DNA reads as TGCAGCGTCGCTGGACAGTTCAATCAGCCCCAGCATTTT. Full variable domain (missing parts from reference TRBV29-1 and TRBJ1-5): SAVISQKPSRDICQRGTSLTIQCQVDSQVTMMFWYRQQPGQSLTLIATANQGSEATYESGFVIDKFPISRPNLTFSTLTVSNMSPEDSSIYLCSVAGQFNQPQHFGDGTRLSIL.

The rearrangement joins TRBV13 to TRBJ2-7; D is unclear. V lost 0 bases and J 4 bases, leaving 7 bases between the germline ends. CDR1 is PRHDT, CDR2 FYEKMQ, per germline (reference sequence). The CDR3 extends over 13 amino acids. The CDR3 region has the DNA TGTGCCAGCAGCTTAGGGTTTGAGTACGAGCAGTACTTC. Translation: CASSLGFEYEQYF.

The gene calls are TRBV7-9 and TRBJ2-7, with TRBD2 identical over 8 bases. The CDR3 runs to 15 residues. The V gene end was trimmed by 7 bases and the J gene end by 4 bases; junction bases not matched to a gene: 12. CDR1 is SEHNR and CDR2 is FQNEAQ in the germline V gene (reference sequence). DNA for the CDR3: TGTGCCAGCAAGCCGAGCGGGAGTGGTAAATACGAGCAGTACTTC. It encodes CASKPSGSGKYEQYF.

Turning to this clone: This is likely a read error, given that the CDR3 carries no conserved phenylalanine or tryptophan at its end. The chain links TRBV29-1 to TRBJ1-2, with TRBD1 matching over 7 bases. The CDR3 spans 12 residues. The germline V gene encodes CDR1 SQVTM and CDR2 ANQGSEA. J lost 4 bases, V lost 6 bases, and 5 bases had no gene match. Here the CDR3 reads CSVGQDTYGYTV. DNA for the CDR3: TGCAGCGTAGGACAGGACACCTATGGCTACACCGTC.

Here the CDR3 reads CASSIDRSGMNTEAFF. The CDR3 region has the DNA TGTGCCAGTAGTATAGACAGGTCAGGAATGAACACTGAAGCTTTCTTT. The chain recombines TRBV19 with TRBJ1-1; D gene ambiguous. The CDR3 consists of 16 residues. CDR1 LNHDA and CDR2 SQIVND come from the germline V gene (reference sequence). V lost 0 bases, J lost 0 bases, and 11 bases lay in between. Combining the CDR3 with reference TRBV19 and TRBJ1-1 gives the whole variable domain DGGITQSPKYLFRKEGQNVTLSCEQNLNHDAMYWYRQDPGQGLRLIYYSQIVNDFQKGDIAEGYSVSREKKESFPLTVTSAQKNPTAFYLCASSIDRSGMNTEAFFGQGTRLTVV.

This clone was detected once. The chain's CDR3 is CATSRFTGQVYEQYF. The CDR3 DNA sequence: TGTGCCACCAGCAGATTTACGGGACAGGTTTACGAGCAGTACTTC. V gene TRBV15 combines with J gene TRBJ2-7; 8 bases match TRBD1. The V gene end was trimmed by 2 bases and the J gene end by 4 bases; junction bases not matched to a gene: 7. In germline, CDR1 is LNHNV, CDR2 YYDKDF (reference sequence). The CDR3 has 15 amino acids.